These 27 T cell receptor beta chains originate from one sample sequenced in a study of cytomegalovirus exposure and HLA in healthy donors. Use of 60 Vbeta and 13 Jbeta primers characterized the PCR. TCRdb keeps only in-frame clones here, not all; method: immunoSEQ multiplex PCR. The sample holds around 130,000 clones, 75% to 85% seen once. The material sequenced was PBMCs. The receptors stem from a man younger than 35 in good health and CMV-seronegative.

The chain's CDR3 is CASTKGIYGYTF. CDR3 nucleotide sequence: TGTGCCAGCACTAAGGGGATCTATGGCTACACCTTC. The gene calls are TRBV28 and TRBJ1-2; perhaps TRBD1 as D (5 bases). Germline CDR1 is MDHEN and CDR2 is SYDVKM. The CDR3 covers 12 residues. Trimming pared 7 bases from V and 4 bases from J, leaving 10 bases between.

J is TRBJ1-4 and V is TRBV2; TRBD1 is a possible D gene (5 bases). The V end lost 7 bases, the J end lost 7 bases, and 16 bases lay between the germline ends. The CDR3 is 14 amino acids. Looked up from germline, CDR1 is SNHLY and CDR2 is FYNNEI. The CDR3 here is CASMGLGRGEKLFF. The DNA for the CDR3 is TGTGCCAGCATGGGACTAGGGAGGGGTGAAAAACTGTTTTTT.

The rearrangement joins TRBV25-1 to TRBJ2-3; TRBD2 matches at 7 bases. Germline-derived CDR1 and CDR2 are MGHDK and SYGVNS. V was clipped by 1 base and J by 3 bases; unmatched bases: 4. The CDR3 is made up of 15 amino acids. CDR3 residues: CASSEWPSGTDTQYF. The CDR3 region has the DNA TGTGCCAGCAGTGAATGGCCTAGCGGAACAGATACGCAGTATTTT.

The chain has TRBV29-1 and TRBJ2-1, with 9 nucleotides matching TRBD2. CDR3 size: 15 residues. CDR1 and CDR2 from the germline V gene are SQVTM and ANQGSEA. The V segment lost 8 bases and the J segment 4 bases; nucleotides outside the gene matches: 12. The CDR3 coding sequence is TGCAGCTCCCGCGGGGGGGAGAGCAGGTACAATGAGCAGTTCTTC. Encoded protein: CSSRGGESRYNEQFF.

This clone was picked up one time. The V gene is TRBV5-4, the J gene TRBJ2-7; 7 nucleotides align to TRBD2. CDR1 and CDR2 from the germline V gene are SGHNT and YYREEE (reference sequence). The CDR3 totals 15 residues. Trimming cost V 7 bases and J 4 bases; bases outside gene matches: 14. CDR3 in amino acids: CASSKGSSGLYEQYV. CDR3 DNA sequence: TGTGCCAGCTCCAAGGGGTCTAGCGGTTTATACGAGCAGTACGTC.

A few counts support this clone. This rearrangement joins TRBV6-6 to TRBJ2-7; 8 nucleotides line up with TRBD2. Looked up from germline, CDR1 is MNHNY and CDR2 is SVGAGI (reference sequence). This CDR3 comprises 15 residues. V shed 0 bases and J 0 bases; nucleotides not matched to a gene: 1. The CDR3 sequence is CASSYSSGDSYEQYV. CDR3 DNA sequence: TGTGCCAGCAGTTACTCTAGCGGGGACTCCTACGAGCAGTACGTC.

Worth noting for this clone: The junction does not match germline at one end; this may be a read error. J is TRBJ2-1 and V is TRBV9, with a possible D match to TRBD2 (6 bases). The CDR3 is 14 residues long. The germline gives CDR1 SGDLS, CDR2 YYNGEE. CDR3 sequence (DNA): TGTGCCAGCAGCGTAGGGGACTCCAACAATGAGCAGTTCTTC. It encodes CASSVGDSNNEQFF.

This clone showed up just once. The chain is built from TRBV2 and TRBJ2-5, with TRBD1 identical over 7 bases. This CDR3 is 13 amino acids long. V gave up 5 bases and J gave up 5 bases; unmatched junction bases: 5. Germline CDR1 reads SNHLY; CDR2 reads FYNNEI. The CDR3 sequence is CASSSDRDETQYF. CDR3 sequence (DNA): TGTGCCAGCAGTAGCGACAGGGACGAGACCCAGTACTTC.

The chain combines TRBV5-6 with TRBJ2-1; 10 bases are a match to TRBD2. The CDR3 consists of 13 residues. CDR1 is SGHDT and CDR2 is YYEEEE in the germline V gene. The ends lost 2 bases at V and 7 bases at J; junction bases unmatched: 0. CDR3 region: CASSFSGRNEQFF. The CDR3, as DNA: TGTGCCAGCAGCTTTAGCGGGAGGAATGAGCAGTTCTTC.

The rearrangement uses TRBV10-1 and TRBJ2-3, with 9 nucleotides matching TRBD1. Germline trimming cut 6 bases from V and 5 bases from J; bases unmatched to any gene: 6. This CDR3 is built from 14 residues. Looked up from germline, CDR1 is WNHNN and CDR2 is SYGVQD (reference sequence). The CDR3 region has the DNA TGCGCCAGCAGCCAGGGACAGGGTGGAGATACGCAGTATTTT. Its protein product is CASSQGQGGDTQYF.

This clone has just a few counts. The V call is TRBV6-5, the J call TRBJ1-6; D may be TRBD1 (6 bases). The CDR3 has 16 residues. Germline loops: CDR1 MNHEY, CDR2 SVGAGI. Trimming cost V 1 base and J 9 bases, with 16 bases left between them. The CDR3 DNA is TGTGCCAGCAGTTACTGGGGACAAATTAGGACTTCACCCCTCCACTTT. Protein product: CASSYWGQIRTSPLHF.

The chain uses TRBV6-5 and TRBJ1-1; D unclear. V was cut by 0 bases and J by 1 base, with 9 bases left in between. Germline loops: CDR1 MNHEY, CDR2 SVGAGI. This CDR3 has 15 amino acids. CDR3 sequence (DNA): TGTGCCAGCAGTTACTCCCTCTACGCGAACACTGAAGCTTTCTTT. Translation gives CASSYSLYANTEAFF.

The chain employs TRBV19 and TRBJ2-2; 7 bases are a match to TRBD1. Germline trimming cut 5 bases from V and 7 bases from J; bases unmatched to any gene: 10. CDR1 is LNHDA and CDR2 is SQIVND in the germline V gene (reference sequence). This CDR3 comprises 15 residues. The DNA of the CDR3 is TGTGCCAGTAGTTCTCGGGACAGCCGCGTCGGGGAGCTGTTTTTT. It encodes CASSSRDSRVGELFF.

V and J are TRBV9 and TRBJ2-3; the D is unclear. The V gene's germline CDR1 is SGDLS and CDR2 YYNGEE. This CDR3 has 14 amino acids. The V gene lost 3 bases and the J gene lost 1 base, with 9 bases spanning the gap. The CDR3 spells CASSERSGTDTQYF. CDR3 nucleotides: TGTGCCAGCAGCGAGAGGTCTGGCACAGATACGCAGTATTTT. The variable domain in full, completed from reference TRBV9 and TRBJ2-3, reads DSGVTQTPKHLITATGQRVTLRCSPRSGDLSVYWYQQSLDQGLQFLIQYYNGEERAKGNILERFSAQQFPDLHSELNLSSLELGDSALYFCASSERSGTDTQYFGPGTRLTVL.

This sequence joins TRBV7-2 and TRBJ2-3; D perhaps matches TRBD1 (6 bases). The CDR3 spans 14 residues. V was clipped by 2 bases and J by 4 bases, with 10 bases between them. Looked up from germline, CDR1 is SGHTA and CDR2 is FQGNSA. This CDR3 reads CASSLIKGADTQYF. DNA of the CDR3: TGTGCCAGCAGCTTAATTAAGGGGGCAGATACGCAGTATTTT. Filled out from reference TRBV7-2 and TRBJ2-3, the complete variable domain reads GAGVSQSPSNKVTEKGKDVELRCDPISGHTALYWYRQSLGQGLEFLIYFQGNSAPDKSGLPSDRFSAERTGGSVSTLTIQRTQQEDSAVYLCASSLIKGADTQYFGPGTRLTVL.

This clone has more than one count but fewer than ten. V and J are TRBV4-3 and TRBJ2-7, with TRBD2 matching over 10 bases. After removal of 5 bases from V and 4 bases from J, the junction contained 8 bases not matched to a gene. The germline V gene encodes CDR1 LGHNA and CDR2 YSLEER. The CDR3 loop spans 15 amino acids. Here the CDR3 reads CASSDQAGGRYEQYF. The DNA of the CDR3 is TGCGCCAGCAGCGACCAAGCGGGAGGGAGGTACGAGCAGTACTTC.

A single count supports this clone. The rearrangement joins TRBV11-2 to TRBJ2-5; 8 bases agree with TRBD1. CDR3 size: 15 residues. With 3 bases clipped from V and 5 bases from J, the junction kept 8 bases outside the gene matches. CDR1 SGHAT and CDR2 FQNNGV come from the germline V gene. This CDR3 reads CASSFPGRGPETQYF. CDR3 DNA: TGTGCCAGCAGCTTTCCTGGCAGGGGGCCCGAGACCCAGTACTTC.

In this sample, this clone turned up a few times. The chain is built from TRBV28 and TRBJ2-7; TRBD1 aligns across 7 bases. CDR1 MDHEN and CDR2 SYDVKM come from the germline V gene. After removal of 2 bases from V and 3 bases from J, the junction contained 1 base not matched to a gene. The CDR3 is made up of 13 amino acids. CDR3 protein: CASSLNRGYEQYF. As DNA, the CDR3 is TGTGCCAGCAGTTTAAACAGGGGCTACGAGCAGTACTTC.

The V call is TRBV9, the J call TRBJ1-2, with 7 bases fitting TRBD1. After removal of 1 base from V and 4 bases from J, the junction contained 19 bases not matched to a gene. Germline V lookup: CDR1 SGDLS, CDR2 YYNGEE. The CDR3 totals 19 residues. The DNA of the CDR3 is TGTGCCAGCAGCGTATTCTCGGATGGGGGGACAGCGGAAGCCTATGGCTACACCTTC. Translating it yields CASSVFSDGGTAEAYGYTF.

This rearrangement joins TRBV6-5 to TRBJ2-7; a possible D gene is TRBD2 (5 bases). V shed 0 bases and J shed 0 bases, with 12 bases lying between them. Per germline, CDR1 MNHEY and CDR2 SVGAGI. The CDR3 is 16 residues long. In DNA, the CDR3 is TGTGCCAGCAGTTACTCGAGCGGCGGTAGCTCCTACGAGCAGTACTTC. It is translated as CASSYSSGGSSYEQYF.

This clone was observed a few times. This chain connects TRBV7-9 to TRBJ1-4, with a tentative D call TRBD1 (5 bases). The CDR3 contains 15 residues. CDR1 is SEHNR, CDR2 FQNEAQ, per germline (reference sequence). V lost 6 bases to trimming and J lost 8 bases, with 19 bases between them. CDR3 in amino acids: CASRSRGPGGEKLFF. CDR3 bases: TGTGCCAGCAGGTCAAGGGGTCCGGGGGGAGAAAAACTGTTTTTT.

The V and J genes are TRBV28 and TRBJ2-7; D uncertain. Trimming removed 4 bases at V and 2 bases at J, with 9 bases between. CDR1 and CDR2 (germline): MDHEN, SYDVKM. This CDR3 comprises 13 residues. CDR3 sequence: CASSSTPTYEQYF. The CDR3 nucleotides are TGTGCCAGCAGTTCGACTCCAACCTACGAGCAGTACTTC.

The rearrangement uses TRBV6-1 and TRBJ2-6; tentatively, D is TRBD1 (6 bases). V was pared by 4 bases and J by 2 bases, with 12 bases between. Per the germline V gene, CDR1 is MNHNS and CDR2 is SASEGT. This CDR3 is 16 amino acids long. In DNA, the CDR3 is TGTGCCAGCAGTGTTAGCCAGGGGACTGGGGCCAACGTCCTGACTTTC. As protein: CASSVSQGTGANVLTF.

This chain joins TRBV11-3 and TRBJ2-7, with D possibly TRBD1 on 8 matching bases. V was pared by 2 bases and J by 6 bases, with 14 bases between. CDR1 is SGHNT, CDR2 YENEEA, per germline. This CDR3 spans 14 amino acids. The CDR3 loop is CASSLTGGGREQYF. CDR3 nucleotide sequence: TGTGCCAGCAGCTTAACAGGGGGGGGTCGCGAGCAGTACTTC.

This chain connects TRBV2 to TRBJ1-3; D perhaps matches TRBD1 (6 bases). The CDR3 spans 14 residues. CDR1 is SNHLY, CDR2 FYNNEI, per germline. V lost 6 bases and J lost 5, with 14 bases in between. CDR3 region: CASRPGQTRNTIYF. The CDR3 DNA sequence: TGTGCCAGCAGACCCGGACAGACCAGAAACACCATATATTTT.

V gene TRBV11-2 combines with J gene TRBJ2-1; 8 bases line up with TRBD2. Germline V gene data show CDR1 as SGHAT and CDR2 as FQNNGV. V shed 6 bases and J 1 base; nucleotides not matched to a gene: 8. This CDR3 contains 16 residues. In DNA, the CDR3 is TGTGCCAGCAGTCTTATAGCGGGAATGTCCTACAATGAGCAGTTCTTC. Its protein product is CASSLIAGMSYNEQFF.

This CDR3 reads CASSRAGGIVNEQFF. As DNA, the CDR3 is TGTGCCAGCAGTAGAGCGGGAGGGATAGTTAATGAGCAGTTCTTC. The chain employs TRBV28 and TRBJ2-1, with 10 bases identical to TRBD2. CDR1 and CDR2 (germline): MDHEN, SYDVKM. V shed 5 bases and J 7 bases; nucleotides not matched to a gene: 8. This CDR3 comprises 15 residues.